Listed below are T cell receptor beta chains from one sample, sequenced in a study of blood T cell repertoires in COVID-19. The repertoire was sequenced with immunoSEQ multiplex PCR; TCRdb's copy has only in-frame clones and lacks some. The sample lists approximately 150,000 clones, more than 65% occurring once. The sequencing input was PBMCs or T cells enriched from blood (not recorded which). These receptors were obtained from a man aged 50-60 years who had recovered from COVID-19. Each CDR3 is given with its conserved first and last residue. The D gene is left open where the match is weak. Size is omitted from some rows. Given values are once, few, many or a class for expanded clones.

>-|TRBD2|TRBV4-1|TRBJ2-1
TGCGCCAGCAGCCAAGGGAGCGGGGCCGGCTGGGATGAGCAGTTCTTC
CASSQGSGAGWDEQFF
>few|-|TRBV6-4|TRBJ2-2
TGTGCCAGCAGTGCAGGGGACACCGGGGAGCTGTTTTTT
CASSAGDTGELFF
>-|TRBD2|TRBV5-1|TRBJ2-1
TGCGCCAGCAGGGTAACGGCGGGGGGTTTGATTTCCGAGCAGTTCTTC
CASRVTAGGLISEQFF
>-|TRBD1|TRBV7-9|TRBJ1-3
TGTGCCAGCAGCTTCCAAACAGGGGCGGGGGGAAACACCATATATTTT
CASSFQTGAGGNTIYF
>-|-|TRBV7-6|TRBJ1-1
TGTGCCAGCAGCTTTCCTCCCCCCGCCGCGGTTGGTGAAGCTTTCTTT
CASSFPPPAAVGEAFF
>-|TRBD1|TRBV18|TRBJ2-7
TGTGCCAGCTCACCTGCAGGGGGCGGCTACGAGCAGTACTTC
CASSPAGGGYEQYF
>-|-|TRBV19|TRBJ1-6
TGTGCCAGTAGTAGAGGGAGCTCCTATAATTCACCCCTCCACTTT
CASSRGSSYNSPLHF
>-|-|TRBV2|TRBJ2-7
TGTGCCAGCAGTGACGACCAGGCCGAGCAGTACTTC
CASSDDQAEQYF
>-|-|TRBV9|TRBJ1-1
TGTGCCAGCAGCGCTGTGAGGAGGGCAACTGAAGCTTTCTTT
CASSAVRRATEAFF
>-|TRBD1|TRBV28|TRBJ1-2
TGTGCCAGCAGTTTGTTACAGGGGCGAGGAGGCTACACCTTC
CASSLLQGRGGYTF
>-|TRBD2|TRBV11-2|TRBJ2-5
TGTGCCAGCAGCGGAACCTACCGCGGGGGGAGGGAGACCCAGTACTTC
CASSGTYRGGRETQYF
>-|TRBD1|TRBV7-9|TRBJ1-1
TGTGCCAGCAGCCCTGGACAGGGTTATTTGGCTGAAGCTTTCTTT
CASSPGQGYLAEAFF
>once|TRBD2|TRBV7-3|TRBJ2-1
TGTGCCAGCAGTTCAACCGGGAGGCGGCCCTACAATGAGCAGTTCTTC
CASSSTGRRPYNEQFF
>-|TRBD2|TRBV19|TRBJ2-3
TGTGCCAGTAGTAACCGACTAGCGGGGGGGTCGGATACGCAGTATTTT
CASSNRLAGGSDTQYF
>once|TRBD1|TRBV29-1|TRBJ2-3
TGCAGCGTTGACGGGGACAGGGGGCGAACAGATACGCAGTATTTT
CSVDGDRGRTDTQYF
>-|-|TRBV10-3|TRBJ1-1
TGTGCCATCAGTGGCCACGACAGCCTACGTATTGAAGCTTTCTTT
CAISGHDSLRIEAFF
>-|TRBD1|TRBV6-5|TRBJ1-2
TGTGCCAGCAGTCGACAGGGGGACTATGGCTACACCTTC
CASSRQGDYGYTF
>-|-|TRBV12-3/TRBV12-4|TRBJ1-4
TGTGCCAGCAGTTTAAATCTTGGCGAAAAACTGTTTTTT
CASSLNLGEKLFF
>-|TRBD1|TRBV30|TRBJ1-1
TGTGCCTGGAACCCTTTGCAAACAGGGGGCGCTTTCTTT
CAWNPLQTGGAFF
>few|-|TRBV5-1|TRBJ1-3
TGCGCCAGCAGCGATTCGCGGGGGGGCTCTGGAAACACCATATATTTT
CASSDSRGGSGNTIYF